Listed here is a single T cell receptor (beta chain). The entry originates in a study of T cell changes during pregnancy in multiple sclerosis. TCRdb keeps only in-frame clones here, not all; method: immunoSEQ multiplex PCR. In the table there are about 50,000 clones, approximately 93% of which are singletons. The trim removed 4 bases at V and 7 bases at J, leaving 14 bases unmatched. The CDR3 has 16 residues. Per the germline V gene, CDR1 is SGHNT and CDR2 is YYREEE (reference sequence). The sample consisted of CD4+ T cells from peripheral blood mononuclear cells, taken in the third trimester of pregnancy. The TCR originated in a female donor with multiple sclerosis, enrolled in a pregnancy study. V is TRBV5-4 and J is TRBJ1-2; 9 bases map to TRBD1. CDR3 sequence (DNA): TGTGCCAGCAGCCCCGCCCGGGGACAGGGTGGTGTTGGCTACACCTTC. Its translation: CASSPARGQGGVGYTF.